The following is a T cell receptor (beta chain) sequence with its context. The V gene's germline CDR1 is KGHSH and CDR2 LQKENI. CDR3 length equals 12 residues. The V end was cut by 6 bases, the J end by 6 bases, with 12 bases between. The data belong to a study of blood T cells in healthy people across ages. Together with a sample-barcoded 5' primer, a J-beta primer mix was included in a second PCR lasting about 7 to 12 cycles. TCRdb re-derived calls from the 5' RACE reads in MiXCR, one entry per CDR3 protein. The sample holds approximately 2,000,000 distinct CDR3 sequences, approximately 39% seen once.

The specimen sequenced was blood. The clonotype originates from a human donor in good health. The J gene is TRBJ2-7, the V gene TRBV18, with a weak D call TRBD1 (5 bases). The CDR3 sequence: CASSMDTFEQYF. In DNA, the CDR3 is TGTGCCAGCTCCATGGACACCTTCGAGCAGTACTTC. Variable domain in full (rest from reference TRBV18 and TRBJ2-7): NAGVMQNPRHLVRRRGQEARLRCSPMKGHSHVYWYRQLPEEGLKFMVYLQKENIIDESGMPKERFSAEFPKEGPSILRIQQVVRGDSAAYFCASSMDTFEQYFGPGTRLTVT.